Sequencing of this TCR beta chain was carried out in a study of blood T cell repertoires in COVID-19 (dated by TCRdb to 2018 to 2021). Concerning the study at large: Samples from collaborators originated in the United States, Italy and Spain and spanned both the acute and convalescent phases of COVID-19. The dataset comprised deeply sampled blood TCRbeta repertoires from subjects exposed to, actively infected with, or recovered from COVID-19. Nearly every sample came with metadata listing a de-identified subject ID, COVID-19 status, age in years and sex. The samples were drawn from the first 160 participants of the ongoing ImmuneRACE study and from 950 to 1,500 subjects provided by 6 global collaborators. The material from the prospective study consisted of cDNA or gDNA derived from T cells, B-cell-depleted T cells, or PBMCs. Where available, HLA class I and class II types were taken from metadata supplied by the sample provider and were not determined by assay-based typing. The repertoires were made available in a free public database intended to serve as a resource for research on the immune response to SARS-CoV-2. Overall study results and their limits: Clinical and demographic metadata were provided uncurated, with the amount varying by source and participant.

As encoded in the germline V gene (reference sequence), CDR1 is SEHNR while CDR2 is FQNEAQ. For this chain, trimming is 5 bases at the V end and 9 bases at the J end, and the number of junction bases without a gene match is 13. Inclusive of the bounding cysteine and phenylalanine, the CDR3 is 15 residues long. Of all the DNA, just the CDR3 is kept, 45 bases in frame from base 1. The immunoSEQ Assay, a bias-controlled multiplex PCR, was used to amplify TCRbeta CDR3 regions from genomic DNA. Under the source paper's analysis protocol: The number of nucleated cells in each sample was estimated from the amplification of reference gene primers within the assay. Sequence reads were collapsed and filtered to measure the absolute abundance of every unique TCRbeta CDR3 rearrangement. For each sample, productive Simpson clonality was calculated by taking the square root of Simpson's diversity index across productive rearrangements. What TCRdb holds here is the immuneACCESS table cut down to in-frame rearrangements. Part of the clones is not present; checked against another copy, under half of the missing clones reflect an unresolved V gene, and the others are unexplained. V, J and clone size were drawn from that table, and D and trimming were deduced from the DNA. The sample contains a few hundred thousand clones, about nine tenths of them found a single time. The ten biggest clones cover approximately 2.2% of the sample.

For this clone: Which antigen it targets is not known. No base-level quality is on record; no much larger clone is a single base apart.

Each collaborating institution followed its own protocols to collect whole blood in K2EDTA tubes. For TCRbeta analysis, collaborator samples were shipped as frozen whole blood, as isolated PBMCs, or as DNA extracted from either sample type. This clonotype originated in a man between 18 and 29 years old with active or convalescent COVID-19. Rearrangement joined TRBV7-9 to TRBJ2-1, and TRBD1 matches 7 of the central bases. Material: peripheral blood. The DNA sequence follows: TGTGCCAGCAGCCATCCGACAGGGCGAAGTGGTGAGCAGTTCTTC. This encodes CASSHPTGRSGEQFF.